This TCR beta chain was recovered during a study of blood T cells in healthy people across ages. Study details: About one barcoded beta molecule was captured per two T cells (by template switching).

This clonotype was seen just once. Its specificity is not known. General study findings and limits: Relative to aged donors, long-lived donors carried more naive CD4+ cells and displayed higher diversity.

With 3 bases removed from V and 3 bases from J, the gap between germline ends came to 15 bases. Germline loops: CDR1 MDHEN, CDR2 SYDVKM. This CDR3 has 15 residues. A second PCR of roughly 7 to 11 cycles used a sample-barcoded 5' primer and a J-beta primer mix. From the 5' RACE reads, TCRdb called clonotypes with MiXCR, one entry per CDR3 protein. This sample carries hundreds of thousands of distinct CDR3 sequences, about 30% of them seen once, and the ten largest clones take approximately 15%. Material: blood. The chain has TRBV28 and TRBJ2-7; no clear D gene. This clonotype was sampled from a woman of 80 years or more in good health. CDR3 nucleotide sequence: TGTGCCAGCAGTTTTGACGGAATCCTACTCTACGAGCAGTACTTC. It encodes CASSFDGILLYEQYF.